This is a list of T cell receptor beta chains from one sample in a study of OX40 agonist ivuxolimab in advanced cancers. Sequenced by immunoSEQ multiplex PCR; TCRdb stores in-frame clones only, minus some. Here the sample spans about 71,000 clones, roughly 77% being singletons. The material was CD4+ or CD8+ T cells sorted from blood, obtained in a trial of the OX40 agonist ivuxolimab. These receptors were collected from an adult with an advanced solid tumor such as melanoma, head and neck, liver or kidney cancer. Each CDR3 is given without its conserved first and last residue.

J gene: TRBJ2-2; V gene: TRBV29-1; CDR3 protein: SVPKDTGELF
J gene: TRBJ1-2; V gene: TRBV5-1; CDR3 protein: ASSSTGLRGYT
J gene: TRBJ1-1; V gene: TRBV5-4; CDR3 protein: ASSLAMGTEAF
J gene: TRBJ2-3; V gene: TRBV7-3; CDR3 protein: ASSFQGRQDTQY
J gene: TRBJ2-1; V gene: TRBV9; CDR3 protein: ASSVGSGSYNEQF
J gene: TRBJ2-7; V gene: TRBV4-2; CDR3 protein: ASSQAGSYEQY
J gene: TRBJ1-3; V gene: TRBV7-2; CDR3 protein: ASSLTGFGNTIY
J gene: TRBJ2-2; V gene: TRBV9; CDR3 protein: ASSLQGAPDTGELF
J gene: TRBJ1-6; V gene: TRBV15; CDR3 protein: ATSRDTTPLH
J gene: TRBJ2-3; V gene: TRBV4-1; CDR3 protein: ASSQGGQGAKDTQY
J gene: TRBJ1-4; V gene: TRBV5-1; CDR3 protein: ASSLGQGEKEKLF
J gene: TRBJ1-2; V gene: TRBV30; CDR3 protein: AWSAGSDYGYT
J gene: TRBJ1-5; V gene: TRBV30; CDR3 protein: AWSTTDQPQH
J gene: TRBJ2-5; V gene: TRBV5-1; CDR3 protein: ASSLGGQGAQETQY
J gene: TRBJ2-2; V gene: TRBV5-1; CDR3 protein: ASSWGDRADGELF
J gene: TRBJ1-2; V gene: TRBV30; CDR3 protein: AWSVQVQGGGYT
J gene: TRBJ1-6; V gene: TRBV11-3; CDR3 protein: ASEGARDSPLH
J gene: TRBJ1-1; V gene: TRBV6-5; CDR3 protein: ASSYSSNTEAF
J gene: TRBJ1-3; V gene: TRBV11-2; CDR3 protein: ASSIQGAFGNTIY
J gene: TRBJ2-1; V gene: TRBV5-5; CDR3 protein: ASSFRSGSSYEQF
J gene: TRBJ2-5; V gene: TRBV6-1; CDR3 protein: ASKGGVAQETQY
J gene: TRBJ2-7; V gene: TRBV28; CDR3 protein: ASSLSGGQGFFEQY
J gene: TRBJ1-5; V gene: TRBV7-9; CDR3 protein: ASGGQGAFFQPQH
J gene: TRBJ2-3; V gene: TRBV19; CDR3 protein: ASSISVGHDTQY
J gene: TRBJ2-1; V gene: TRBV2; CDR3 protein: ASSERGTVLYNEQF
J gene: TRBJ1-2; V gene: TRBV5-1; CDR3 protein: ASSKDPGTGNYGYT
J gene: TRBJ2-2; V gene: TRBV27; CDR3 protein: ASSFFGSTGGYGGELF
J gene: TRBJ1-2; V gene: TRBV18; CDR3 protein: ASSPYRENGYT
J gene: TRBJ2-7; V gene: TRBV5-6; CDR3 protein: ASSFDGSPYEQY
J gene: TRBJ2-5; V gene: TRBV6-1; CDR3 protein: ASSEGGRETQY
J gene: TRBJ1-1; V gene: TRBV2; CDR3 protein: ASSGQGGTEAF
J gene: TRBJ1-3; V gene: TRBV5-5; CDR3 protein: ASSQEYVSDSSGNTIY
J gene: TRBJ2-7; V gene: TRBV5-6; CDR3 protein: ASSLAGLSSYEQY
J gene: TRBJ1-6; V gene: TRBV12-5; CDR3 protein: ASGLVDWGDSPLH
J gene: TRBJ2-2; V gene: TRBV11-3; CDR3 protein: ASSFSQGNTGELF
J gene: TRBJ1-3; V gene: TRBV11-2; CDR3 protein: ASSRSGGGNTIY
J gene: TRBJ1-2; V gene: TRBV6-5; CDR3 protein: ASSPTASHGYT
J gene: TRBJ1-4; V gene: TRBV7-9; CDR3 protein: ASSANRGEGEKLF
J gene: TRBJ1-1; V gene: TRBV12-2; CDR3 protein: ASRPWDRGRTEAF
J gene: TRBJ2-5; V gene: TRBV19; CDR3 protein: ASSIRFVGVETQY
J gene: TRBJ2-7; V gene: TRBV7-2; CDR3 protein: ASSLEEGEQY
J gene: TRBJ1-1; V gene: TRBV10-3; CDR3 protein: AISGRGREFTEAF
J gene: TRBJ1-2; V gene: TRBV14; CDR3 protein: ASSLQTGAYGYT
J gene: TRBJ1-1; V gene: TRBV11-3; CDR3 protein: ASSSDGFLQHKDTEAF
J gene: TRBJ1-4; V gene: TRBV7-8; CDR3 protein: ASSLDVNEKLF